Listed below are T cell receptor beta chains from one sample, sequenced in a study of T cell repertoires in cytomegalovirus infection. Using its own MiXCR run on the reads, TCRdb lists one record per CDR3 protein. The profile shows about 340,000 distinct CDR3 sequences, 25% to 35% of them singletons. Antigens for these TCRs are unknown. Sequenced here: cultured PBMCs, sampled from culture after CMV antigen stimulation. Receptor source: a human donor in good health (CMV status not recorded). Some clones in this sample may be carry-over from other donors' samples. The CDR3 runs from the conserved cysteine through the conserved F or W. The order of the fields is J gene, D gene, clone size, V gene, CDR3 DNA, CDR3 protein. The D gene is left open where the match is weak. Some rows mark clone size as missing; the rest say once, few, many or name a class of expanded clone.

J gene: TRBJ2-7
D gene: TRBD2
clone size: .
V gene: TRBV10-3
CDR3 DNA: TGTGCCACTCGACTAGCGGGGGCTAGCTCCTACGAGCAGTACTTC
CDR3 protein: CATRLAGASSYEQYF

J gene: TRBJ2-3
D gene: .
clone size: .
V gene: TRBV29-1
CDR3 DNA: TGCAGCGTTGATAAGGGGCAAGATACGCAGTATTTT
CDR3 protein: CSVDKGQDTQYF

J gene: TRBJ1-1
D gene: TRBD1
clone size: few
V gene: TRBV5-1
CDR3 DNA: TGCGCCAGCAGCGGTGGACAGGGAAAATGGACTGAAGCTTTCTTT
CDR3 protein: CASSGGQGKWTEAFF

J gene: TRBJ2-3
D gene: TRBD2
clone size: .
V gene: TRBV6-5
CDR3 DNA: TGTGCCAGCAGTTACGGGACCGGGACTAGCGGGGGGGGGGAGGCAGATACGCAGTATTTT
CDR3 protein: CASSYGTGTSGGGEADTQYF

J gene: TRBJ2-1
D gene: TRBD2
clone size: few
V gene: TRBV7-9
CDR3 DNA: TGTGCCAGCAGAGACGGAGCGGGAACGCGCGATGAGCAGTTCTTC
CDR3 protein: CASRDGAGTRDEQFF

J gene: TRBJ1-3
D gene: .
clone size: .
V gene: TRBV12-3/TRBV12-4
CDR3 DNA: TGTGCCAGCAGTTTGGTGGCAGGGAAGAGTTTTAGAAACACCATATATTTT
CDR3 protein: CASSLVAGKSFRNTIYF

J gene: TRBJ2-5
D gene: TRBD2
clone size: many
V gene: TRBV10-3
CDR3 DNA: TGTGCCATCAGTGAAGCTAGCGGGAGGGCAGAGACCCAGTACTTC
CDR3 protein: CAISEASGRAETQYF

J gene: TRBJ2-1
D gene: TRBD2
clone size: many
V gene: TRBV7-3
CDR3 DNA: TGTGCCAGCAGCCCCGCCGGGACTAGCGGGAGGGATTACAATGAGCAGTTCTTC
CDR3 protein: CASSPAGTSGRDYNEQFF

J gene: TRBJ1-3
D gene: .
clone size: .
V gene: TRBV6-8
CDR3 DNA: TGTGCCAGCAGTTACCCCGGGACAAGCTCTGGAAACACCATATATTTT
CDR3 protein: CASSYPGTSSGNTIYF

J gene: TRBJ2-5
D gene: TRBD1
clone size: .
V gene: TRBV7-8
CDR3 DNA: TGTGCCAGCAGCGAGGGACAGGCACAAGAGACCCAGTACTTC
CDR3 protein: CASSEGQAQETQYF

J gene: TRBJ1-2
D gene: TRBD1
clone size: few
V gene: TRBV28
CDR3 DNA: TGTGCCAGCAGCCTCCATACTTCAGGGGGCACCTATGGCTACACCTTC
CDR3 protein: CASSLHTSGGTYGYTF

J gene: TRBJ2-6
D gene: .
clone size: few
V gene: TRBV28
CDR3 DNA: TGTGCCAGCAGGTCTTCGAAGGTATTCTCTGGGGCCAACGTCCTGACTTTC
CDR3 protein: CASRSSKVFSGANVLTF

J gene: TRBJ2-1
D gene: .
clone size: .
V gene: TRBV19
CDR3 DNA: TGTGCCAGTAGTATAGGGGTGGGTCCACGGTTCTTC
CDR3 protein: CASSIGVGPRFF

J gene: TRBJ1-1
D gene: .
clone size: .
V gene: TRBV6-1
CDR3 DNA: TGTGCCAGCAGTAGGACTGCGGCGCAAGCTGAAGCTTTCTTT
CDR3 protein: CASSRTAAQAEAFF

J gene: TRBJ2-3
D gene: TRBD1
clone size: many
V gene: TRBV7-2
CDR3 DNA: TGTGCCAGCAGCTTACTGACAGGGGCCGATACGCAGTATTTT
CDR3 protein: CASSLLTGADTQYF

J gene: TRBJ2-3
D gene: .
clone size: .
V gene: TRBV28
CDR3 DNA: TGTGCCAGCAGTTCCCCCACCGGGGTTAGCACAGATACGCAGTATTTT
CDR3 protein: CASSSPTGVSTDTQYF

J gene: TRBJ1-2
D gene: .
clone size: few
V gene: TRBV7-6
CDR3 DNA: TGTGCCAGCAGCTTACGGGGGAGCACCCTGGACGGCTACACCTTC
CDR3 protein: CASSLRGSTLDGYTF

J gene: TRBJ2-7
D gene: .
clone size: few
V gene: TRBV11-2
CDR3 DNA: TGTGCCAGCACCATACAGGGAACCTACGAGCAGTACTTC
CDR3 protein: CASTIQGTYEQYF

J gene: TRBJ1-5
D gene: .
clone size: once
V gene: TRBV4-1
CDR3 DNA: TGCGCCAGCAGCCAAGTTGAGGTTGCGTCCCAGCCCCAGCATTTT
CDR3 protein: CASSQVEVASQPQHF

J gene: TRBJ2-4
D gene: TRBD2
clone size: once
V gene: TRBV7-4
CDR3 DNA: TGTGCCAGCAGCTTAGCGGCTAGCGGGAGGATAAACATTCAGTACTTC
CDR3 protein: CASSLAASGRINIQYF

J gene: TRBJ2-3
D gene: TRBD2
clone size: once
V gene: TRBV6-1
CDR3 DNA: TGTGCCAGCATTCTAGCGGGAGGCACAGATACGCAGTATTTT
CDR3 protein: CASILAGGTDTQYF

J gene: TRBJ2-5
D gene: TRBD2
clone size: .
V gene: TRBV4-1
CDR3 DNA: TGCGCCAGCAGCCAAGCCCTAGCGGGGGCTAGGGAGACCCAGTACTTC
CDR3 protein: CASSQALAGARETQYF

J gene: TRBJ2-4
D gene: .
clone size: .
V gene: TRBV7-6
CDR3 DNA: TGTGCCAGCAGCCCAAGGGACGGTTCTATAGCCAAAAACATTCAGTACTTC
CDR3 protein: CASSPRDGSIAKNIQYF

J gene: TRBJ2-1
D gene: TRBD1
clone size: .
V gene: TRBV11-2
CDR3 DNA: TGTGCCAGCAGCTTCTCAGGGGGCAACAATGAGCAGTTCTTC
CDR3 protein: CASSFSGGNNEQFF

J gene: TRBJ1-4
D gene: .
clone size: few
V gene: TRBV10-3
CDR3 DNA: TGTGCCATCAGTGACGCCATGGGGCGCCTTGGGGAAAAACTGTTTTTT
CDR3 protein: CAISDAMGRLGEKLFF

J gene: TRBJ2-1
D gene: .
clone size: .
V gene: TRBV4-2
CDR3 DNA: TGTGCCAGCAGCCAAGGAGAGATAGGGGTCCGCAATGAGCAGTTCTTC
CDR3 protein: CASSQGEIGVRNEQFF

J gene: TRBJ1-2
D gene: TRBD1
clone size: few
V gene: TRBV7-9
CDR3 DNA: TGTGCCAGCAGCTTATCGGGACAGGGGGCAGCTGGCTACACCTTC
CDR3 protein: CASSLSGQGAAGYTF

J gene: TRBJ1-5
D gene: .
clone size: few
V gene: TRBV2
CDR3 DNA: TGTGCCAGCAGCGGGGCGGCCCTTAGCAATCAGCCCCAGCATTTT
CDR3 protein: CASSGAALSNQPQHF

J gene: TRBJ1-5
D gene: TRBD1
clone size: .
V gene: TRBV28
CDR3 DNA: TGTGCCAGCAGAACCAGGGGGTACCAGCCCCAGCATTTT
CDR3 protein: CASRTRGYQPQHF

J gene: TRBJ1-6
D gene: .
clone size: .
V gene: TRBV6-1
CDR3 DNA: TGTGCCAGTAAATCCGTGGATTCACCCCTCCACTTT
CDR3 protein: CASKSVDSPLHF

J gene: TRBJ2-4
D gene: .
clone size: many
V gene: TRBV27
CDR3 DNA: TGTGCCAGCAGTTTACGGGGCGGGAAACAGTACTTC
CDR3 protein: CASSLRGGKQYF

J gene: TRBJ1-1
D gene: TRBD1
clone size: .
V gene: TRBV20-1
CDR3 DNA: TGCAGTGCCCGGACAGGGGGCTGGAACACTGAAGCTTTCTTT
CDR3 protein: CSARTGGWNTEAFF

J gene: TRBJ2-1
D gene: .
clone size: few
V gene: TRBV6-6
CDR3 DNA: TGTGCCAGCAGTTACGGGCCAGTTACCTACAATGAGCAGTTCTTC
CDR3 protein: CASSYGPVTYNEQFF

J gene: TRBJ2-1
D gene: TRBD1
clone size: .
V gene: TRBV5-1
CDR3 DNA: TGCGCCAGCAGCCTCCGGGACAGGGGGAACAATGAGCAGTTCTTC
CDR3 protein: CASSLRDRGNNEQFF

J gene: TRBJ2-3
D gene: .
clone size: many
V gene: TRBV7-9
CDR3 DNA: TGTGCCAGCATCTCCATGGAGGGCCCAGATACGCAGTATTTT
CDR3 protein: CASISMEGPDTQYF

J gene: TRBJ2-1
D gene: .
clone size: .
V gene: TRBV7-6
CDR3 DNA: TGTGCCAGCAGCCCCTTGATCGAGGGAGGTGAGCAGTTCTTC
CDR3 protein: CASSPLIEGGEQFF

J gene: TRBJ2-7
D gene: TRBD2
clone size: .
V gene: TRBV6-2/TRBV6-3
CDR3 DNA: TGTGCCAGCAGTTACTGGGAGGGCTCCAGGTACGAGCAGTACTTC
CDR3 protein: CASSYWEGSRYEQYF

J gene: TRBJ1-1
D gene: .
clone size: .
V gene: TRBV20-1
CDR3 DNA: TGCAGTGCTAGACTAAACCCGGGGATCTCTGAAGCTTTCTTT
CDR3 protein: CSARLNPGISEAFF

J gene: TRBJ1-4
D gene: .
clone size: few
V gene: TRBV7-9
CDR3 DNA: TGTGCCAGCAGCTTAGCGCGGGTGACAGTGCGATCAGAAAAACTGTTTTTT
CDR3 protein: CASSLARVTVRSEKLFF